These 11 T cell receptor beta chains share one sample of origin, sequenced in a study of radiation and T cells in renal cell carcinoma. The time point denotes: baseline pretreatment blood. Treatment: 15 Gy SBRT to primary tumor, nephrectomy 4 weeks later. Sequencing was performed with immunoSEQ multiplex PCR; in TCRdb, only in-frame clones are kept and a portion is missing. The sample carries tens of thousands of clones, around 72% recorded once. This material consisted of blood, taken from a patient whose treatment included radiotherapy and nephrectomy. Source of these receptors: a man aged 55 to 70 with renal cell carcinoma.

The J gene is TRBJ1-1, the V gene TRBV11-3; maybe TRBD1 (6 bases). The CDR3 has 14 residues. Germline-derived CDR1 and CDR2 are SGHNT and YENEEA. V dropped 11 bases and J dropped 4 bases, with 20 bases sitting between them. The CDR3 region is CAVGQGPRGTEAFF. CDR3 coding DNA: TGTGCCGTAGGGCAGGGGCCAAGGGGCACTGAAGCTTTCTTT.

The chain joins TRBV12-5 to TRBJ1-5; 7 bases align to TRBD1. The CDR3 has 16 amino acids. J lost 6 bases, V lost 1 base, and 9 bases had no gene match. Germline CDR1 and CDR2: LGHNT and FRNRAP. DNA of the CDR3: TGTGCTAGTGGTTTGGACCCGGACAGGCGAGGTCAGCCCCAGCATTTT. Its protein is CASGLDPDRRGQPQHF.

This chain links TRBV7-2 with TRBJ2-3; D may be TRBD1 (5 bases). Per germline, CDR1 SGHTA and CDR2 FQGNSA. The CDR3 contains 15 residues. Trimming cost V 0 bases and J 3 bases, with 10 bases left between them. The chain's CDR3 is CASSLAGLTTDTQYF. The DNA of the CDR3 is TGTGCCAGCAGCTTAGCGGGGCTTACTACAGATACGCAGTATTTT.

This clone has more than one count but fewer than ten. The V call is TRBV10-3, the J call TRBJ1-1; D is ambiguous. In germline, CDR1 is ENHRY, CDR2 SYGVKD. The CDR3 has 13 amino acids. Trimming cost V 10 bases and J 1 base, with 13 bases left between them. The CDR3 loop reads CATKELSNTEAFF. The CDR3 DNA follows: TGTGCCACCAAGGAACTCTCGAACACTGAAGCTTTCTTT.

In its sample, this clone was seen a few times. The chain employs TRBV7-3 and TRBJ1-5, with a tentative D call TRBD1 (5 bases). Germline values: CDR1 SGHTA, CDR2 FQGTGA. CDR3 length: 14 residues. V was trimmed by 0 bases and J by 2 bases, leaving 5 bases between them. The CDR3 loop reads CASSLTGGNQPQHF. The CDR3 bases are TGTGCCAGCAGCTTAACAGGGGGCAATCAGCCCCAGCATTTT.

The rearrangement joins TRBV5-1 to TRBJ2-3; 9 bases fit TRBD2. CDR1 and CDR2 from the germline V gene are SGHRS and YFSETQ. CDR3 length: 18 amino acids. Unmatched junction bases numbered 9, after V lost 0 bases and J lost 1 base. The chain's CDR3 is CASSLVAGASPGTDTQYF. The CDR3 coding sequence is TGCGCCAGCAGCTTGGTAGCGGGGGCCTCACCCGGCACAGATACGCAGTATTTT. Full variable domain (outside the CDR3, taken from reference TRBV5-1 and TRBJ2-3): KAGVTQTPRYLIKTRGQQVTLSCSPISGHRSVSWYQQTPGQGLQFLFEYFSETQRNKGNFPGRFSGRQFSNSRSEMNVSTLELGDSALYLCASSLVAGASPGTDTQYFGPGTRLTVL.

V and J are TRBV19 and TRBJ1-4, with D possibly TRBD1 on 5 matching bases. CDR1 is LNHDA and CDR2 is SQIVND in the germline V gene (reference sequence). Trimming took off 5 bases at V and 8 bases at J, with 12 bases between the two ends. The CDR3 loop spans 13 amino acids. CDR3: CASSPQVGEKLFF. CDR3 in DNA: TGTGCCAGTAGTCCACAGGTCGGGGAAAAACTGTTTTTT.

The chain recombines TRBV19 with TRBJ2-5; possible D gene TRBD1, 5 bases. Trimming cost V 10 bases and J 5 bases, with 20 bases left between them. Germline V gene lookup returns CDR1 LNHDA and CDR2 SQIVND (reference sequence). This CDR3 comprises 14 residues. CDR3 sequence (DNA): TGTGCCACCGCGACCGGCAGGGCGAGCGAGACCCAGTACTTC. Its translation: CATATGRASETQYF.

This clone was seen just once. The V gene is TRBV6-5, the J gene TRBJ1-2, with a weak D call TRBD1 (5 bases). Germline V gives CDR1 MNHEY, CDR2 SVGAGI. This CDR3 spans 13 amino acids. V gave up 2 bases and J gave up 4 bases, with 8 bases separating them. The chain's CDR3 is CASSYTGIYGYTF. The CDR3 DNA sequence: TGTGCCAGCAGTTACACAGGCATCTATGGCTACACCTTC.

The chain links TRBV18 to TRBJ1-1; D gene uncertain. V lost 8 bases to trimming and J lost 4 bases, with 11 bases between them. Looked up from germline, CDR1 is KGHSH and CDR2 is LQKENI. The CDR3 has 12 residues. CDR3 loop: CASHPDSTEAFF. The CDR3 coding sequence is TGTGCCAGCCACCCCGATTCCACTGAAGCTTTCTTT.

This clone was seen only once. The CDR3 is CASSQEAWQPQHF. For the CDR3, the DNA is TGTGCCAGCAGCCAAGAGGCGTGGCAGCCCCAGCATTTT. The J gene is TRBJ1-5, the V gene TRBV4-2; D remains unclear. Germline V lookup: CDR1 LGHNA, CDR2 YNFKEQ. V lost 0 bases and J 7 bases, leaving 7 bases between the germline ends. The CDR3 loop spans 13 amino acids.